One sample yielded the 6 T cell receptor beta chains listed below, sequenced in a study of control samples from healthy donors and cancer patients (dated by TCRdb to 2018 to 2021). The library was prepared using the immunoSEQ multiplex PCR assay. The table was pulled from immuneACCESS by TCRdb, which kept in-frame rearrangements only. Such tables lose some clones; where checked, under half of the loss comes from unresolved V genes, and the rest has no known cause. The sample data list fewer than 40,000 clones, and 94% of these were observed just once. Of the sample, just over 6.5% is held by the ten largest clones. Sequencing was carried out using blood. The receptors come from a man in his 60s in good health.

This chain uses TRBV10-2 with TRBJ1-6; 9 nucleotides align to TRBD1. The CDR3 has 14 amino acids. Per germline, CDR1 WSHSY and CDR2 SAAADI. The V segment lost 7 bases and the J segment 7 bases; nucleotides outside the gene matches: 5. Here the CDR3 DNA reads TGCGCCAGCACTGTTGACAGGGGGAATTCACCCCTCCACTTT. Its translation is CASTVDRGNSPLHF.

The CDR3 spells CASSDRGTEAFF. DNA of the CDR3: TGTGCCAGTAGCGACAGGGGAACTGAAGCTTTCTTT. The chain couples TRBV19 to TRBJ1-1; TRBD1 aligns across 8 bases. V lost 6 bases to trimming and J lost 5 bases; unmatched junction nucleotides: 2. Germline V gene data show CDR1 as LNHDA and CDR2 as SQIVND (reference sequence). The CDR3 totals 12 residues. The whole variable domain, filled in from reference TRBV19 and TRBJ1-1, reads DGGITQSPKYLFRKEGQNVTLSCEQNLNHDAMYWYRQDPGQGLRLIYYSQIVNDFQKGDIAEGYSVSREKKESFPLTVTSAQKNPTAFYLCASSDRGTEAFFGQGTRLTVV.

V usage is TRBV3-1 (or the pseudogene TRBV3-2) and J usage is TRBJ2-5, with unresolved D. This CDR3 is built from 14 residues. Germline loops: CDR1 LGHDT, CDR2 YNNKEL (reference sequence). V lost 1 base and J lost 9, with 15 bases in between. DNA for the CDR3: TGTGCCAGCAGCCAAGGGGCGAGTCATCATCCCCAGTACTTC. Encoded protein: CASSQGASHHPQYF.

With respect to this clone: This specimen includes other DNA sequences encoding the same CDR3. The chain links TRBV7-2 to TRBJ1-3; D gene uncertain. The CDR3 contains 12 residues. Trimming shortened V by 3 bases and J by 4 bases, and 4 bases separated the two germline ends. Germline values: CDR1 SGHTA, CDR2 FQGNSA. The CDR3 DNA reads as TGTGCCAGCAGCTTTGGAGGAAACACCATATATTTT. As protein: CASSFGGNTIYF.

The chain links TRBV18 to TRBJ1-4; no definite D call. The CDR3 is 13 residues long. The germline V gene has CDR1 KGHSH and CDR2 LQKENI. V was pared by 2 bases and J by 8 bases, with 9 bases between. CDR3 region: CASSPGLKEKLFF. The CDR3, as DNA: TGTGCCAGCTCACCAGGGTTGAAGGAAAAACTGTTTTTT.

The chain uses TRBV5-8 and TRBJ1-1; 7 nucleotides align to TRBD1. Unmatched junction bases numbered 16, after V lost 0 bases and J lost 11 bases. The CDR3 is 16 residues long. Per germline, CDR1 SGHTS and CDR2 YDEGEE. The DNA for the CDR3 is TGTGCCAGCAGCTTGGGAGGGGGCGCAGGAATGGAAAAGGCTTTCTTT. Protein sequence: CASSLGGGAGMEKAFF. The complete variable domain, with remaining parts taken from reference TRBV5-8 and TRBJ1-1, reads EAGVTQSPTHLIKTRGQQATLRCSPISGHTSVYWYQQALGLGLQFLLWYDEGEERNRGNFPPRFSGRQFPNYSSELNVNALELEDSALYLCASSLGGGAGMEKAFFGQGTRLTVV.